This T cell receptor (beta chain) came from a study of blood T cell repertoires in COVID-19. About the study: Samples taken during acute and convalescent COVID-19 were collected in the United States, Italy and Spain. In each case, the material was cDNA or gDNA derived from T cells, B-cell-depleted T cells, or PBMCs.

Sequencing was performed with immunoSEQ multiplex PCR; in TCRdb, only in-frame clones are kept and a portion is missing. The sample carries 350,000 to 550,000 clones, 75% to 90% recorded once. Deletions cut 4 bases from V and 3 bases from J, with 22 bases between. This CDR3 is 17 amino acids long. Germline CDR1 and CDR2: SGDLS and YYNGEE. Material: PBMCs or T cells enriched from blood (not recorded which). This sequence joins TRBV9 and TRBJ1-1; weak D call: TRBD1 (5 bases). The origin of this receptor is a man between 25 and 39 years old who had recovered from COVID-19. CDR3 nucleotides: TGTGCCAGCAGCCCACCCTCCTCAGGGCCGGATGACACTGAAGCTTTCTTT. The encoded protein is CASSPPSSGPDDTEAFF.